What follows describes a single T cell receptor beta chain. The sample comes from a study of blood T cell repertoires in COVID-19. Study information: Researchers got acute and convalescent COVID-19 samples from the United States, Italy and Spain.

The assay was immunoSEQ multiplex PCR, and TCRdb's table has in-frame clones only and misses some. The sample records around 320,000 clones, approximately 86% being singletons. The sequenced sample consisted of peripheral blood. The receptor's source is a young man with active or convalescent COVID-19.

CDR3 in DNA: TGCGCCACCACAGGGGACACTGAAGCTTTCTTT. It codes for CATTGDTEAFF. The chain is built from TRBV10-2 and TRBJ1-1; 7 nucleotides agree with TRBD1. CDR1 WSHSY and CDR2 SAAADI come from the germline V gene. The CDR3 is made up of 11 amino acids. The trim removed 10 bases at V and 3 bases at J, leaving 2 bases unmatched.